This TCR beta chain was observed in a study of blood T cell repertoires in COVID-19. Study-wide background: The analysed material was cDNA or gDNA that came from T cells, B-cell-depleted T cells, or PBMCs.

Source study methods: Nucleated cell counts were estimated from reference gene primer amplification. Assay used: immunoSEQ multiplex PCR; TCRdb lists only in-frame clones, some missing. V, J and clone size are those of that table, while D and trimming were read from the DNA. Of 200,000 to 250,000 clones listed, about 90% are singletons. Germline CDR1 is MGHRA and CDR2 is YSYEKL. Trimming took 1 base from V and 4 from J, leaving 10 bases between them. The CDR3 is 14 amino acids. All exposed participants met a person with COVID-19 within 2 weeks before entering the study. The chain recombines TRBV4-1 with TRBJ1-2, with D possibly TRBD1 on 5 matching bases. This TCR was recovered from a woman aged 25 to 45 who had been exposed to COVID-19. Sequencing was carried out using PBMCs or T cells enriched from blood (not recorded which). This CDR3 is CASSQGEGAYGYTF. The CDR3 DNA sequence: TGCGCCAGCAGCCAAGGGGAAGGGGCCTATGGCTACACCTTC.